The rows below give T cell receptor beta chains drawn from one sample of a study of CD8 T cells in ankylosing spondylitis. Via MiXCR, TCRdb re-called the 5' RACE reads, giving one row per CDR3 protein. Of approximately 300,000 distinct CDR3 sequences listed, over 15% are singletons. Sequenced material: blood, either unsorted or a sorted T cell fraction (not recorded which). Source of these receptors: a male donor with ankylosing spondylitis or in good health (not recorded which). Both conserved end residues are part of each CDR3. A D gene is named only where the DNA matches it firmly. Clone sizes are given selectively: once, few, many, or a class where the clone is expanded.

J | size | D | V | DNA | CDR3
TRBJ1-5 | . | . | TRBV2 | TGTGCCAGCAGCCCGGTCCCGTGGCCCCAGCATTTT | CASSPVPWPQHF
TRBJ1-2 | few | . | TRBV12-3/TRBV12-4 | TGTGCCAGCAGTTTATCAGGGGATCGCAACTATGGCTACACCTTC | CASSLSGDRNYGYTF
TRBJ1-4 | . | . | TRBV16 | TGTGCCAGCAGCCAGGTTTGGGCAACTAATGAAAAACTGTTTTTT | CASSQVWATNEKLFF
TRBJ2-1 | . | TRBD1 | TRBV5-4 | TGTGCCAGCAGCTCTACCGGGACAGGGGTATACAATGAGCAGTTCTTC | CASSSTGTGVYNEQFF
TRBJ1-1 | medium-sized | . | TRBV12-3/TRBV12-4 | TGTGCCAGCAGTTTATCGGGGGTGGACACTGAAGCTTTCTTT | CASSLSGVDTEAFF
TRBJ2-3 | . | TRBD2 | TRBV20-1 | TGCAGTGCGATCCTTAGCGGGAGGAGTGCAGATACGCAGTATTTT | CSAILSGRSADTQYF
TRBJ2-1 | many | . | TRBV7-3 | TGTGCCAGCAGCTTAACCGAGGGGCTCGATGAGCAGTTCTTC | CASSLTEGLDEQFF
TRBJ2-1 | few | . | TRBV7-2 | TGTGCCAGCAGCCCCGTTCGTAGCTCCTACAATGAGCAGTTCTTC | CASSPVRSSYNEQFF
TRBJ2-3 | . | TRBD2 | TRBV7-6 | TGTGCCAGCAGCTATGGGACTAGCGGGGGACAAGATACGCAGTATTTT | CASSYGTSGGQDTQYF
TRBJ2-1 | few | TRBD1 | TRBV6-5 | TGTGCCAGCAGTTACGCGCCCGGGACAGGGACCAATGAGCAGTTCTTC | CASSYAPGTGTNEQFF
TRBJ1-2 | . | . | TRBV5-1 | TGCGCCAGCAGCTCTGGTATGATGAGACCTAACTATGGCTACACCTTC | CASSSGMMRPNYGYTF
TRBJ1-6 | . | . | TRBV4-1 | TGCGCCAGCAGCCAAGACAGGGCTCTGCCCAATTCACCCCTCCACTTT | CASSQDRALPNSPLHF
TRBJ1-2 | . | TRBD1 | TRBV12-5 | TGTGCTAGTGGTTTGGCGGACAGGGAGCGTGGCTACACCTTC | CASGLADRERGYTF
TRBJ1-4 | few | TRBD1 | TRBV5-1 | TGCGCCAGCAGCATAGGGACAGGGGGAGAAAAACTGTTTTTT | CASSIGTGGEKLFF
TRBJ1-6 | few | TRBD1 | TRBV5-1 | TGCGCCAGTAGTCGGACAGGGGGAAACAATTCACCCCTCCACTTT | CASSRTGGNNSPLHF
TRBJ1-3 | few | . | TRBV12-3/TRBV12-4 | TGTGCCAGCAGTTTACCGGAGGACAGAACCCCTGGAAACACCATATATTTT | CASSLPEDRTPGNTIYF
TRBJ1-5 | . | TRBD1 | TRBV28 | TGTGCCAGCAGTGTTCCGGGGACAGGGCGCAATCAGCCCCAGCATTTT | CASSVPGTGRNQPQHF
TRBJ1-2 | few | . | TRBV11-2 | TGTGCCAGCAGCTCGACAAACAGGGCCTGGTATGGCTACACCTTC | CASSSTNRAWYGYTF
TRBJ2-3 | few | . | TRBV5-6 | TGTGCCAGCAGCTTGGCCCAAAACCTTGGGATCACAGATACGCAGTATTTT | CASSLAQNLGITDTQYF
TRBJ1-5 | . | TRBD1 | TRBV20-1 | TGCAGTGCTAGAGTGACAGGGGAGGATCAGCCCCAGCATTTT | CSARVTGEDQPQHF
TRBJ1-5 | few | TRBD1 | TRBV20-1 | TGCAGTGCTCAAACAGGGGCCAATCAGCCCCAGCATTTT | CSAQTGANQPQHF
TRBJ2-3 | . | TRBD1 | TRBV5-5 | TGTGCCAGCACCCCCTCACCGGGACAGAGCACAGATACGCAGTATTTT | CASTPSPGQSTDTQYF
TRBJ2-1 | few | . | TRBV14 | TGTGCCAGCAGCCAAGACAGGGGAGGCTACAATGAGCAGTTCTTC | CASSQDRGGYNEQFF
TRBJ2-5 | few | . | TRBV5-1 | TGCGCCAGCAGCTTCCAGGGGTTCCAAGAGACCCAGTACTTC | CASSFQGFQETQYF
TRBJ1-6 | few | . | TRBV6-1 | TGTGCCAGCACTCTCGGAGGCCGAGGTTCACCCCTCCACTTT | CASTLGGRGSPLHF
TRBJ1-3 | . | . | TRBV20-1 | TGCAGTGCTAGGGCCTTGGTCTCTGGAAACACCATATATTTT | CSARALVSGNTIYF
TRBJ1-6 | . | . | TRBV6-5 | TGTGCCGCCGGGTATTCGGATTCACCCCTCCACTTT | CAAGYSDSPLHF
TRBJ2-1 | . | . | TRBV3-1 | TGTGCCAGCAGCCAAGGTTGGGCGGGTACGTACAATGAGCAGTTCTTC | CASSQGWAGTYNEQFF
TRBJ1-5 | . | . | TRBV20-1 | TGCAGTGCTAATATAAGGGATAGTGGGCCCCAGCATTTT | CSANIRDSGPQHF
TRBJ1-4 | . | TRBD1 | TRBV6-1 | TGTGCCAGCAGTGCCTACGACAGGGCCGGGGAAAAACTGTTTTTT | CASSAYDRAGEKLFF
TRBJ2-3 | . | . | TRBV5-1 | TGCGCCAGCAGCTTGGGGGATCGGCAAAGCGGAGATACGCAGTATTTT | CASSLGDRQSGDTQYF
TRBJ2-1 | . | . | TRBV12-3/TRBV12-4 | TGTGCCAGCAGTTTAGGCTCCCCCGAGCAGTTCTTC | CASSLGSPEQFF
TRBJ2-3 | . | . | TRBV12-3/TRBV12-4 | TGTGCCAGCAGCCCGACCGGGACGAGCACAGATACGCAGTATTTT | CASSPTGTSTDTQYF
TRBJ2-4 | few | TRBD1 | TRBV12-3/TRBV12-4 | TGTGCCAGCAGGGAGACAGGGACCAAAAACATTCAGTACTTC | CASRETGTKNIQYF
TRBJ2-2 | few | . | TRBV12-5 | TGTGCTAGTGGTTTCAGCGGAACAACCACCGGGGAGCTGTTTTTT | CASGFSGTTTGELFF
TRBJ2-4 | . | TRBD2 | TRBV5-1 | TGCGCCAGCAGCTTGTTGGCTAGCGGGGGCCCACCCTCTAACATTCAGTACTTC | CASSLLASGGPPSNIQYF
TRBJ1-1 | few | TRBD1 | TRBV30 | TGTGCCTGGAGCCAGGGGGCGAACACTGAAGCTTTCTTT | CAWSQGANTEAFF
TRBJ1-2 | . | . | TRBV7-3 | TGTGCCAGCAGCTTAACCCCCGGACAGAACCCATATGGCTACACCTTC | CASSLTPGQNPYGYTF
TRBJ2-1 | . | TRBD1 | TRBV20-1 | TGCAGTGCTTCAAATAAACAGGGGTTTGCGTACAATGAGCAGTTCTTC | CSASNKQGFAYNEQFF
TRBJ1-2 | few | . | TRBV2 | TGTGCCAGCAGTGAAGCGGCGGGGTTCTATGGCTACACCTTC | CASSEAAGFYGYTF
TRBJ2-3 | many | TRBD2 | TRBV12-3/TRBV12-4 | TGTGCCATACGACTAGCGGGAGGGCCCACAGATACGCAGTATTTT | CAIRLAGGPTDTQYF
TRBJ2-2 | . | TRBD1 | TRBV6-2/TRBV6-3 | TGTGCCAGCAACCGGGACAGGGGGACCGGGGAGCTGTTTTTT | CASNRDRGTGELFF
TRBJ1-1 | . | . | TRBV18 | TGTGCCAGCTCACCCTTAAAAGACACCGAAGCTTTCTTT | CASSPLKDTEAFF
TRBJ2-5 | few | . | TRBV11-2 | TGTGCCAGCAGCTTAGTGGCTAGCTTATCCGAGACCCAGTACTTC | CASSLVASLSETQYF
TRBJ2-3 | . | TRBD2 | TRBV20-1 | TGCAGTGCTAGATCGGGACTAGCGGGAGTTGGCACAGATACGCAGTATTTT | CSARSGLAGVGTDTQYF
TRBJ2-1 | few | . | TRBV30 | TGTGCCTGGAGTGTAACGGGGTTGAGCTCCTACAATGAGCAGTTCTTC | CAWSVTGLSSYNEQFF
TRBJ1-5 | few | TRBD1 | TRBV12-3/TRBV12-4 | TGTGCCAGCAGTTTAGCAGACAGGGCCTATCAGCCCCAGCATTTT | CASSLADRAYQPQHF
TRBJ2-2 | . | TRBD2 | TRBV20-1 | TGCAGTGCTGCAGAACTAGCGGGGGTTAACACCGGGGAGCTGTTTTTT | CSAAELAGVNTGELFF
TRBJ2-1 | . | . | TRBV5-1 | TGCGCCAGCACCCTGGGGTTAGGGTCTTCCTACAATGAGCAGTTCTTC | CASTLGLGSSYNEQFF
TRBJ2-3 | . | TRBD2 | TRBV20-1 | TGCAGCCCCGGGACTAGCATAGATACGCAGTATTTT | CSPGTSIDTQYF
TRBJ2-3 | . | . | TRBV12-3/TRBV12-4 | TGTGCCAGCAGTTTTCGTAGTGTGGCTAGCGTGGCAGATACGCAGTATTTT | CASSFRSVASVADTQYF
TRBJ2-5 | . | TRBD1 | TRBV19 | TGTGCCAGTAGTATAGATATGGGACAGGACCAGTACTTC | CASSIDMGQDQYF
TRBJ1-2 | once | TRBD1 | TRBV12-3/TRBV12-4 | TGTGCCAGCAGAAGGACAGGGGCGGGTGGCTACACCTTC | CASRRTGAGGYTF
TRBJ2-3 | few | . | TRBV2 | TGTGCCAGCAGCAGAGAACGCACAGATACGCAGTATTTT | CASSRERTDTQYF